This T cell receptor beta chain was obtained from a study of cytomegalovirus exposure and HLA in healthy donors (dated by TCRdb to the late 2010s). Regarding the study in general: An earlier analysis of fewer than 750 of the donors reported 250 to 350 Gb of sequence data and 100 million to 120 million unique TCR beta sequences obtained from some 170 million T cells. About 300 gigabases of sequencing data and approximately 80 million unique TCR sequences were included in an early release covering about 700 HLA-typed donors. Of the 300 to 500 genotyped donors, more than 75% were placed in the genetic ancestry cluster associated with self-reported Caucasian donors. The study aimed to test whether cataloging public T cell receptors could reveal signatures of past pathogen exposure. The study used immunosequencing to profile the T cell repertoires of several hundred subjects and linked those repertoires to cytomegalovirus serostatus. A separate validation cohort of roughly 130 different subjects was used in addition to the roughly 670-subject first cohort. The study combined high-throughput TCR immunosequencing, statistical association of individual TCRs with disease status, and machine learning to predict cytomegalovirus infection status. A later analysis re-examined previously published TCR beta repertoires from just over 650 donors and added high-resolution HLA genotyping to investigate patterns of TCR occurrence. In the later analysis, no new phenotypic data were used to find candidate immune exposures; instead, reliance was placed on TCR beta sequences and their occurrence across donors. In an earlier analysis of more than 550 of the donors, high-throughput TCR beta sequencing was used to judge whether each TCR beta V gene segment behaved as functional or pseudogenic. Donor age, sex, ethnicity and CMV serostatus were compiled alongside the repertoire data. A later genetic analysis took genome-wide SNP genotypes for about 65% of the 666 donors and used that subset as a discovery cohort. All discovery cohort repertoires had been generated on a single sequencing platform. Class I and class II HLA loci were covered by the typing at four-digit resolution. Typing coverage differed by locus: A, B, C, DRB1 and DQB1 were typed in about 620-640 donors, DQA1 in approximately 520, DPA1 in around 580, and DPB1 in around 440. Because of strong linkage in the cohort, roughly five DR-DQ haplotypes were treated as single units for association and clustering. On average, roughly 250,000 unique TCR beta nucleotide sequences were sequenced per donor among 350 to 400 genotyped donors of the cohort, with 15% to 20% of those sequences being non-productive. The paper's findings and limits, for the study overall: A later genetic analysis associated a missense DCLRE1C variant with V-gene and J-gene trimming of TCR beta chains, and an independent cohort replicated the association. Because HLA typing was missing for some donors at each locus, association tests included only the typed subset. At a false discovery rate of 0.05, a later analysis linked around 17,000 TCR beta sequences to specific HLA alleles. A total of roughly 160 TCR beta chains were listed by the study as associated with cytomegalovirus. In a later analysis, most CMV-associated TCR beta chains were found to appear HLA-restricted, with HLA associations seemingly driven largely by CMV exposure. When HLA alleles, especially DR and DQ, strongly co-occurred, attributing TCR associations to individual alleles was difficult. Three of the identified cytomegalovirus-associated TCR beta chains were confirmed in vitro to be specific for cytomegalovirus antigens. The sequencing pipeline was judged likely to have produced a cluster of highly shared sequence variants as a technical artifact. The authors suggested that the approach could potentially be generalized to other disease states and immunological phenotypes. An earlier analysis of approximately 570 of the donors showed that most TCR beta V segments appeared in productive rearrangements either about 87% or about 30% of the time, which broadly matched IMGT annotations. The presence/absence analyses assumed that sequencing depth was roughly uniform across donors, and that assumption may not be true. About 17 rarely observed V segments, including chromosome 9 orphons, were excluded from the earlier analysis of about 500 of the donors because counts were too low. The classifier was reported to diagnose cytomegalovirus status with high specificity and sensitivity in both the original cohort and the validation cohort. According to a later analysis, parvovirus B19, influenza, CMV and Epstein-Barr virus appeared linked to several top co-occurrence clusters. The only immune exposure information available for the cohort was CMV serostatus. In a later analysis, HLA-associated TCR beta chains showed more clonal expansion and lower generation probabilities than non-associated chains that were equally common. A further reported finding was that TCR beta sequences accurately predicted the HLA-A and HLA-B alleles for most subjects in the first cohort. The cohort was sequenced for TCR beta chains only, and without alpha or paired-chain data the features that could be detected were limited. Because the 87-base-pair reads could not distinguish some IMGT-functional V segments, including TRBV6-2 and TRBV6-3, those segments were excluded. While some public TCRs were present in many individuals, most TCR sequences turned up only very rarely across donors. According to a later genetic analysis, donors in an Asian-associated ancestry cluster had fewer N-insertions in productive TCRs than the approximately 650-donor mean. Correlated functional status among segregating V segments might be attributable to linkage disequilibrium, but an unknown experimental factor could not be ruled out. According to a later analysis, TCR association rates differed among HLA loci, with DRB1 alleles showing the most associated TCRs and HLA-C alleles showing the fewest.

Preparation of the library involved the immunoSEQ multiplex PCR assay. The multiplex PCR relied on a mix of 60 forward primers for TCR Vbeta segments and 13 reverse primers for TCR Jbeta segments. The CDR3 region of rearranged TCR beta genes was amplified from genomic DNA with a multiplex PCR assay. The Illumina HiSeq System was used to sequence the amplified TCR beta libraries as 87-base-pair reads. In the authors' own workflow: Across the roughly 600 repertoires, a later analysis counted approximately 83 million unique TCR beta chains, around 11 million of which were shared by at least two donors. Raw reads were error-corrected and collapsed into unique sequences by a nearest-neighbor algorithm in which closely related sequences were merged to remove PCR and sequencing errors. CDR3 sequences were aligned to IMGT reference sequences to assign V, D and J gene segments. For a sequence to be retained, a match of at least six nucleotides was required to both a V gene segment and a J gene segment. Rearrangements were called productive when the CDR3 lacked stop codons and stayed in frame with V and J; all others were non-productive. CDR3 was defined by IMGT convention, running from the second conserved V-encoded cysteine to the conserved J-encoded phenylalanine. Sequences without an unambiguous match to a single V gene segment were excluded from the earlier analysis of 500 to 700 of the donors. In an earlier analysis of approximately 590 of the donors, a V segment was called functional when productive rearrangements were above 56.7%, and segregating when the standard deviation between donors exceeded 5%. A statistical classification framework was built to diagnose cytomegalovirus status from the catalog of TCR beta chain sequences. In a later analysis, TCR nucleotide sequences were compared against IMGT/GENE-DB human TR gene sequences so that V and J genes could be assigned. A later analysis assigned CDR3 sequences and most-parsimonious VDJ recombination scenarios with the TCRdist pipeline. A later analysis defined each TCR beta chain by its CDR3 amino acid sequence plus V-gene family, and excluded reads lacking a unique V-gene family. As a way to deal with suspected cross-contamination and a sequencing artifact, a later analysis dropped hundreds of nucleotide sequences that were highly shared and had low generation probability. In a later analysis, a clonal expansion index was calculated for each public chain from normalized within-repertoire ranks of inferred template counts. A later analysis computed generation probabilities with a VDJ recombination model fitted to out-of-frame rearrangements, and checked the results against IGoR. Hypergeometric tests were used in a later analysis to score TCR-TCR, TCR-HLA and TCR-CMV co-occurrence, with a repertoire-size bias correction applied to the TCR pairs. In a later analysis, false discovery rates were estimated by permuting HLA or CMV assignments 20 times. In a later analysis, co-occurring TCRs were grouped with DBSCAN, and TCRdist sequence similarity was added when clustering was performed within HLA-allele-positive subsets. For co-occurrence clustering, repertoires with fewer than 30,000 or more than 120,000 public chains were excluded, along with roughly five repertoires with anomalous nucleotide sharing. TCRdb limited this immuneACCESS table to in-frame rearrangements with V and J called. A share of clones is missing; checked studies link under half to unresolved V genes, and the rest is unexplained. That table gives V, J and clone size, and the DNA gave D and trimming. The sample contains about 150,000 clones, about 74% of them found a single time. Jointly, the top ten make up about 13% of the sample.

The CDR3 has 15 amino acids, counting the end cysteine and phenylalanine. CDR3 DNA only is kept here, 45 bases in frame from base 1. Trimming accounts for 11 bases at V and 7 bases at J, while the number of junction bases matched to no gene is 19. CDR1 and CDR2, looked up from the germline V gene, are MDHEN and SYDVKM. The cohort consisted of 670 or so healthy bone marrow donors. All cohort members were sampled while nominally healthy, although unrecorded immune exposures were likely present. The donor tested CMV seropositive, placing the donor among the 289 seropositive members of the cohort. A peripheral blood sample was collected from each donor, and TCR beta sequencing was performed on peripheral blood mononuclear cells. Genomic DNA was extracted from the blood cell samples with the Qiagen DNeasy Blood Extraction Kit. Remarks on this clone: The specificity of this receptor is unknown. Base qualities were left out, and no much larger clone turns up one base away.

The chain couples TRBV28 to TRBJ2-7, with 8 junctional bases fitting TRBD2. The sequenced sample consisted of PBMCs. The TCR was taken from a man in his forties or fifties in good health and CMV-seropositive. This receptor has the CDR3 CASGGVYEGGGEQYF. At the DNA level, the sequence is TGTGCCTCCGGGGGGGTTTACGAAGGAGGTGGAGAGCAGTACTTC.